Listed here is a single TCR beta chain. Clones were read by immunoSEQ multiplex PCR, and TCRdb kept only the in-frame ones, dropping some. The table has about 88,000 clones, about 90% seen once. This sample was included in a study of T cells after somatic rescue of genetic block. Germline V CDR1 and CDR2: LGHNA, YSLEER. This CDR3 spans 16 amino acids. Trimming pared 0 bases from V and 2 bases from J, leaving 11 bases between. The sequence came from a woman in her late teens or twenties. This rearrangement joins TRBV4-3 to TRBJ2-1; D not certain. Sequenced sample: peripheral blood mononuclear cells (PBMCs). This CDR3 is CASSQDAIAAYNEQFF. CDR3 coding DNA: TGCGCCAGCAGCCAAGATGCAATAGCAGCCTACAATGAGCAGTTCTTC.